The T cell receptor beta chain under discussion was sequenced for a study of beta chain features in type 1 diabetes. The authors reverse transcribed all of the isolated RNA, so sequencing captured expressed TCRB transcripts. Generated by immunoSEQ multiplex PCR, the TCRdb table keeps only in-frame clones and is missing some. The sample lists about 410,000 clones, approximately 15% occurring once. The CDR3 length is 14 residues. Germline CDR1 SNHLY, CDR2 FYNNEI. The ends were cut back, 2 bases at V and 3 bases at J, with 7 bases in the middle. The material sequenced was naive CD4+ T cells from blood. This receptor was identified in a man between 25 and 39 years old in good health. The chain couples TRBV2 to TRBJ2-2, with D hard to call. The CDR3 DNA follows: TGTGCCAGCAGTGAACTCGGATACACCGGGGAGCTGTTTTTT. Translation gives CASSELGYTGELFF.